This TCR beta chain stems from a study of blood T cells in healthy people across ages. The second PCR ran about 7 to 12 cycles with a sample-barcoded 5' primer and J-beta primers. TCRdb itself ran the 5' RACE reads through MiXCR, one entry per CDR3 protein. Of a few hundred thousand distinct CDR3 sequences listed, about 27% were seen once; the top ten hold about 3.3%. This CDR3 spans 14 amino acids. Per the germline V gene, CDR1 is SGHRS and CDR2 is YFSETQ. Trimming removed 3 bases from V and 0 bases from J, with 10 bases in between. This sample also appeared in a second study, on T cells of mothers and their children.

This clonotype originated in a boy aged 2-15 years in good health. The V gene is TRBV5-1, the J gene TRBJ2-7; D might be TRBD1 (5 bases). Input material: blood. CDR3 sequence reads: CASSYDSLSYEQYF. CDR3 DNA: TGCGCCAGCAGCTATGACAGTCTCTCCTACGAGCAGTACTTC.